This T cell receptor (beta chain) was sequenced during a study of sequential checkpoint blockade in melanoma. Across the study: TCRbeta immunosequencing was performed on DNA from around 91 pretreatment melanoma tumor samples. Study conclusions and caveats: In arm A, pretreatment tumor clonality was associated with response.

With V trimmed by 5 bases and J by 6 bases, 7 bases remained unmatched. CDR1 and CDR2 from the germline V gene are SGHNT and YENEEA. The CDR3 has 14 residues. Points on this clone: Its matching antigen is unknown.

Clones were sequenced by immunoSEQ multiplex PCR, and TCRdb holds only the in-frame ones, with some missing. Of about 37,000 clones listed, more than 25% are singletons. The treatment denotes: randomized to nivolumab then ipilimumab (arm A) or the reverse (arm B). V and J are TRBV11-3 and TRBJ2-7; 10 bases match TRBD1. The source was tumor tissue (inferred from file names), collected from a patient given nivolumab and ipilimumab in sequence. The receptor's source is a human donor with melanoma. Here the CDR3 reads CASSRDRGLAEQYF. The CDR3 nucleotides are TGTGCCAGCAGCCGCGACAGGGGGCTTGCCGAGCAGTACTTC.